The 22 T cell receptor beta chains below all came from one sample that was sequenced in a study of regulatory T cells in long-lasting Graves disease. Time point described: newly diagnosed GD, antithyroid drugs for less than 3 months. RNA isolated from PBMCs was used to make the TCR library. Assembly of TCR beta libraries relied on iRepertoire HTBI primers together with Arm-PCR of CDR3 regions. In TCRdb, the multiplex PCR reads were re-called with MiXCR into one record per CDR3 protein. The sample holds 320,000 or so distinct CDR3 sequences, 15% to 20% seen once. The starting material was peripheral blood mononuclear cells (PBMCs), obtained at new diagnosis, from a patient treated with antithyroid drugs. The receptor set was obtained from a female donor with Graves disease.

The chain combines TRBV5-1 with TRBJ2-2; no firm D call. This CDR3 comprises 15 residues. Between the trimmed V and J ends, which lost 0 bases and 5 bases, there was a span of 11 bases. CDR1 is SGHRS, CDR2 YFSETQ, per germline. The CDR3 DNA is TGCGCCAGCAGCTTGGATTTAAGCAATACCGGGGAGCTGTTTTTT. It translates to CASSLDLSNTGELFF. Together with reference TRBV5-1 and TRBJ2-2, the CDR3 gives the full variable domain: KAGVTQTPRYLIKTRGQQVTLSCSPISGHRSVSWYQQTPGQGLQFLFEYFSETQRNKGNFPGRFSGRQFSNSRSEMNVSTLELGDSALYLCASSLDLSNTGELFFGEGSRLTVL.

This clonotype came up many times. CDR3 in DNA: TGTGCCAGCAGCTTCACAGGGCTCTCTGGAAACACCATATATTTT. Encoded protein: CASSFTGLSGNTIYF. V is TRBV7-8 and J is TRBJ1-3, with D possibly being TRBD1 (6 bases). This CDR3 is 15 amino acids long. CDR1 and CDR2 (germline): SGHVS, FQNEAQ. Trimming removed 3 bases from V and 0 bases from J, with 9 bases in between.

This clonotype appeared many times. V is TRBV28 and J is TRBJ1-1; 7 nucleotides match TRBD1. The length of the CDR3 is 15 residues. Germline V gene data show CDR1 as MDHEN and CDR2 as SYDVKM. Germline trimming cut 5 bases from V and 1 base from J; bases unmatched to any gene: 7. The CDR3 DNA follows: TGTGCCAGCAGTGTCGTGGGGACAGAGAACACTGAAGCTTTCTTT. Its protein product is CASSVVGTENTEAFF.

At least ten counts were recorded for this clonotype. The J gene is TRBJ2-3, the V gene TRBV11-2; TRBD1 agrees at 7 bases. The CDR3 is 17 residues long. Germline assignment: CDR1 SGHAT and CDR2 FQNNGV. V lost 4 bases, J lost 3 bases, and 13 bases stayed unmatched. The chain's CDR3 is CASSSRDRGFETDTQYF. Written as DNA, the CDR3 is TGTGCCAGCAGCTCCCGGGACAGAGGGTTTGAGACAGATACGCAGTATTTT.

This clonotype was found many times. The chain employs TRBV24-1 and TRBJ1-2, with D uncertain. The germline V and J ends were trimmed by 4 bases and 4 bases, with 18 bases remaining between them. This CDR3 has 16 residues. Germline loops: CDR1 KGHDR, CDR2 SFDVKD. Written as DNA, the CDR3 is TGTGCCACCAGTGACCGGGCCGGGGATCGGGGCTATGGCTACACCTTC. Translating gives CATSDRAGDRGYGYTF.

This clonotype has ten or more counts. The genes are TRBV28 and TRBJ2-5; 9 positions agree with TRBD1. Germline V gene sequence: CDR1 MDHEN, CDR2 SYDVKM. The V segment lost 6 bases and the J segment 3 bases; nucleotides outside the gene matches: 2. The CDR3 consists of 13 residues. In DNA form, the CDR3 reads TGTGCCAGCAGCAGGGACAGGGAAGAGACCCAGTACTTC. It codes for CASSRDREETQYF.

This clonotype was counted a few times. The rearrangement uses TRBV29-1 and TRBJ2-5, with 10 bases lining up with TRBD1. V lost 0 bases and J lost 1; bases outside the gene matches: 5. The germline V gene has CDR1 SQVTM and CDR2 ANQGSEA. The CDR3 consists of 16 residues. In DNA, the CDR3 is TGCAGCGTTGAAGAGACAGGGGGCGGGGGCCAAGAGACCCAGTACTTC. Its protein product is CSVEETGGGGQETQYF.

This clonotype was detected many times. This CDR3 is CASSPGRYGGNQPQHF. CDR3 sequence (DNA): TGTGCCAGCAGCCCGGGACGCTACGGGGGCAATCAGCCCCAGCATTTT. The chain couples TRBV4-2 to TRBJ1-5; D is perhaps TRBD1 (5 bases). CDR3 length: 16 amino acids. Germline V gene data show CDR1 as LGHNA and CDR2 as YNFKEQ. V was clipped by 4 bases and J by 2 bases, with 15 bases between them.

The CDR3 spells CATSDQGETQYF. CDR3 coding DNA: TGTGCCACCAGTGATCAGGGAGAGACCCAGTACTTC. The J gene is TRBJ2-5, the V gene TRBV24-1; perhaps TRBD1 as D (5 bases). Between the trimmed V and J ends, which lost 3 bases and 4 bases, there was a span of 5 bases. The CDR3 runs 12 residues. Looked up from germline, CDR1 is KGHDR and CDR2 is SFDVKD.

As to this clonotype: It is likely a read error: a sequence one base away is far more abundant. V is TRBV5-4 and J is TRBJ1-1; no reliable D call. The DNA matches TRBJ2-3 better at its end, which makes the J call doubtful. CDR1 SGHNT and CDR2 YYREEE come from the germline V gene (reference sequence). CDR3 length: 15 amino acids. The CDR3 spells CASRPEIGLRDTQYF. Here the CDR3 DNA reads TGTGCCAGTAGACCAGAGATAGGGTTGAGAGATACGCAGTATTTT.

A note on this clonotype: A far larger clone is off by one base, so a read error is likely. The chain joins TRBV20-1 to TRBJ2-5, with 9 bases aligning to TRBD2. CDR3 length: 17 residues. The trim removed 0 bases at V and 11 bases at J, leaving 19 bases unmatched. Germline lookup yields CDR1 DFQATT and CDR2 SNEGSKA (reference sequence). CDR3: CSARDDGREGSYNEQYF. CDR3 bases: TGCAGTGCTAGAGATGACGGGCGGGAGGGCTCCTACAATGAGCAGTACTTC.

The chain recombines TRBV9 with TRBJ2-3; TRBD2 agrees at 10 bases. The CDR3 totals 16 residues. Trimming removed 1 base from V and 1 base from J; junction bases left unmatched: 3. Germline V gives CDR1 SGDLS, CDR2 YYNGEE. In DNA form, the CDR3 reads TGTGCCAGCAGCGTATCCGGGACTAGCGGCACAGATACGCAGTATTTT. Encoded protein: CASSVSGTSGTDTQYF. Full variable domain (rest looked up from reference TRBV9 and TRBJ2-3): DSGVTQTPKHLITATGQRVTLRCSPRSGDLSVYWYQQSLDQGLQFLIQYYNGEERAKGNILERFSAQQFPDLHSELNLSSLELGDSALYFCASSVSGTSGTDTQYFGPGTRLTVL.

This rearrangement joins TRBV15 to TRBJ1-4, with 10 positions matching TRBD1. CDR3 size: 16 residues. CDR1 is LNHNV and CDR2 is YYDKDF in the germline V gene (reference sequence). The trim removed 10 bases at V and 7 bases at J, leaving 15 bases unmatched. CDR3 nucleotides: TGTGCCAGCAGTTTCGCTCGACAGGGGGCTTTTGAAAAACTGTTTTTT. Protein product: CASSFARQGAFEKLFF.

This clonotype was observed many times. The chain joins TRBV9 to TRBJ2-1, with TRBD2 matching over 8 bases. This CDR3 is built from 17 residues. V lost 0 bases, J lost 0 bases, and 5 bases stayed unmatched. The germline V gene has CDR1 SGDLS and CDR2 YYNGEE. CDR3 residues: CASSVESGGSSYNEQFF. The CDR3 DNA is TGTGCCAGCAGCGTAGAGAGCGGGGGAAGCTCCTACAATGAGCAGTTCTTC.

Many counts were recorded for this clonotype. The chain couples TRBV20-1 to TRBJ1-4; 7 nucleotides agree with TRBD1. The CDR3 loop spans 16 amino acids. Germline lookup yields CDR1 DFQATT and CDR2 SNEGSKA (reference sequence). The V gene end was trimmed by 3 bases and the J gene end by 5 bases; junction bases not matched to a gene: 12. In DNA, the CDR3 is TGCAGTGCTAGCCCCCCCGGAGGGGGCCGGAATGAAAAACTGTTTTTT. Amino acids: CSASPPGGGRNEKLFF.

For this clonotype: A single base separates this from a much larger clone, so it may be a read error. The chain uses TRBV19 and TRBJ2-5; 9 nucleotides match TRBD2. Germline trimming cut 5 bases from V and 9 bases from J; bases unmatched to any gene: 4. This CDR3 has 12 residues. Looked up from germline, CDR1 is LNHDA and CDR2 is SQIVND (reference sequence). The CDR3 is CASSASGTSQYF. The CDR3, as DNA: TGTGCCAGTAGTGCTAGCGGGACTTCCCAGTACTTC.

This clonotype has at least ten counts. The chain carries TRBV6-1 and TRBJ2-7; D gene uncertain. Germline V CDR1 and CDR2: MNHNS, SASEGT. This CDR3 contains 12 residues. V lost 4 bases to trimming and J lost 2 bases, with 6 bases between them. CDR3 amino acids: CASSGAPYEQYF. The DNA of the CDR3 is TGTGCCAGCAGTGGAGCGCCCTACGAGCAGTACTTC.

There are many counts of this clonotype. The V call is TRBV28, the J call TRBJ1-6; 9 bases fit TRBD1. This CDR3 comprises 14 residues. J was trimmed by 10 bases and V by 4 bases; bases with no gene match: 5. Germline V lookup: CDR1 MDHEN, CDR2 SYDVKM. The CDR3 region has the DNA TGTGCCAGCAGTTCCGGGACAGGGTTCTCACCCCTCCACTTT. Translating it yields CASSSGTGFSPLHF. The full variable domain, in which reference TRBV28 and TRBJ1-6 provide the parts outside the CDR3, is DVKVTQSSRYLVKRTGEKVFLECVQDMDHENMFWYRQDPGLGLRLIYFSYDVKMKEKGDIPEGYSVSREKKERFSLILESASTNQTSMYLCASSSGTGFSPLHFGNGTRLTVT.

With regard to this clonotype: This clone may be a read error of a much larger clone one base away. The rearrangement joins TRBV29-1 to TRBJ2-1; D may match TRBD1 or TRBD2 (5 bases each). This CDR3 has 14 amino acids. CDR1 is SQVTM and CDR2 is ANQGSEA in the germline V gene. V lost 3 bases to trimming and J lost 10 bases, with 19 bases between them. The CDR3 sequence is CSVEIRTQRDEQFF. The DNA for the CDR3 is TGCAGCGTTGAGATCAGGACCCAAAGGGACGAGCAGTTCTTC.

This sequence joins TRBV15 and TRBJ1-1; D not resolved. The length of the CDR3 is 15 residues. Germline values: CDR1 LNHNV, CDR2 YYDKDF (reference sequence). V was clipped by 0 bases and J by 0 bases, with 8 bases between them. Written as DNA, the CDR3 is TGTGCCACCAGCAGAGAAAGGAGTATGAACACTGAAGCTTTCTTT. Its protein product is CATSRERSMNTEAFF.

In regard to this clonotype: This may stem from a read error, because a much larger clone lies one nucleotide away. The chain has TRBV19 and TRBJ1-1; D is unclear. V lost 6 bases and J lost 3, with 14 bases in between. The CDR3 runs 14 residues. In germline, CDR1 is LNHDA, CDR2 SQIVND (reference sequence). The CDR3 DNA follows: TGTGCCAGTAGCCAGGAACGTCTGGACACTGAAGCTTTCTTT. It specifies CASSQERLDTEAFF.

The chain recombines TRBV29-1 with TRBJ2-2; TRBD1 matches at 11 bases. Per germline, CDR1 SQVTM and CDR2 ANQGSEA. The length of the CDR3 is 12 residues. CDR3 in DNA: TGCGGCTGGGACAGGGGGTCCGGGGAGCTGTTTTTT. It specifies CGWDRGSGELFF.